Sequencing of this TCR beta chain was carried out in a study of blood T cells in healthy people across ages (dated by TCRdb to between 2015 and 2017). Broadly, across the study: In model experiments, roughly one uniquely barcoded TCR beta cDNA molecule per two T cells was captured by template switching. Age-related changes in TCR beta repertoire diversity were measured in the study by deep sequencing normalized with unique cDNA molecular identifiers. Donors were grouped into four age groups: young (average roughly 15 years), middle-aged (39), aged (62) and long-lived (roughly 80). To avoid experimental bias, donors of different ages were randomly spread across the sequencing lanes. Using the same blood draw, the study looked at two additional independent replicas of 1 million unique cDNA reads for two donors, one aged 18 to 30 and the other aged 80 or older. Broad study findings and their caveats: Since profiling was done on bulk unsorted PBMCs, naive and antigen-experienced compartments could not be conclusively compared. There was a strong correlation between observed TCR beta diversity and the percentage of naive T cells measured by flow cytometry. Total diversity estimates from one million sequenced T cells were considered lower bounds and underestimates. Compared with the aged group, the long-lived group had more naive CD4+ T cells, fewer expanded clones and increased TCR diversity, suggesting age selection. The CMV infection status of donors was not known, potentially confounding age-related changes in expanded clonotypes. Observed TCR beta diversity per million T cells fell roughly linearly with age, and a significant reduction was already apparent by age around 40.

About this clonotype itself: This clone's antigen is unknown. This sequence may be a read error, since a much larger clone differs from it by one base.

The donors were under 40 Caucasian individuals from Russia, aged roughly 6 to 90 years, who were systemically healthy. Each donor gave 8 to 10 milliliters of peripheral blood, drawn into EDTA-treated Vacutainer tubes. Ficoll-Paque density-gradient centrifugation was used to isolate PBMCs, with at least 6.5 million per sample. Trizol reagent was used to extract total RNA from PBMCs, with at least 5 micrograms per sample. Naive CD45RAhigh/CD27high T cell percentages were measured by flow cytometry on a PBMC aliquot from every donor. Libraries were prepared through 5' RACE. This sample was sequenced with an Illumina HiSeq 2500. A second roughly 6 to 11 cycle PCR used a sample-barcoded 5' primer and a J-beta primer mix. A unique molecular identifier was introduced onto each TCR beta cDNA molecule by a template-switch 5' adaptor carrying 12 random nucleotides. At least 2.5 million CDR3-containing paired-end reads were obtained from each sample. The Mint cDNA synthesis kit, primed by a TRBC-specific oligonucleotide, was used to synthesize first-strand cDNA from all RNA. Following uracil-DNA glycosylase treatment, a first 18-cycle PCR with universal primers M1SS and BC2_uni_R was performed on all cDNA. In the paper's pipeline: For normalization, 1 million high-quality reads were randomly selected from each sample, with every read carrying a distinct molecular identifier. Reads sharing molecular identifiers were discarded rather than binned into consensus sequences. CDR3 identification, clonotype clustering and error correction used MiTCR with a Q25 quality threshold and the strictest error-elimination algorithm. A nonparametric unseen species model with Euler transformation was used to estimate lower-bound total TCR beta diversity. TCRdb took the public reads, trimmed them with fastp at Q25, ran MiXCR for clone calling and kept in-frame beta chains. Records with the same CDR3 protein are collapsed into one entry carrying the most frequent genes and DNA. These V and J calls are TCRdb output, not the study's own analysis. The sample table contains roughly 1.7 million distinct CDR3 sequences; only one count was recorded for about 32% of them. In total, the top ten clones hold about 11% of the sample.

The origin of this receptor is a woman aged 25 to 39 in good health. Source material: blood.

The nucleotide sequence is given as TGTGCCGGCAGCTTTAGTGGCAGCCTCACAGATACGCAGTATTTT. It specifies CAGSFSGSLTDTQYF. The rearranged segments are TRBV11-2 and TRBJ2-3; the D gene lacks a confident call. From cysteine to phenylalanine, the CDR3 is 15 amino acids long. Only the CDR3 DNA stays, 45 bases, in frame from base 1. The germline V gene yields SGHAT for CDR1 and FQNNGV for CDR2.